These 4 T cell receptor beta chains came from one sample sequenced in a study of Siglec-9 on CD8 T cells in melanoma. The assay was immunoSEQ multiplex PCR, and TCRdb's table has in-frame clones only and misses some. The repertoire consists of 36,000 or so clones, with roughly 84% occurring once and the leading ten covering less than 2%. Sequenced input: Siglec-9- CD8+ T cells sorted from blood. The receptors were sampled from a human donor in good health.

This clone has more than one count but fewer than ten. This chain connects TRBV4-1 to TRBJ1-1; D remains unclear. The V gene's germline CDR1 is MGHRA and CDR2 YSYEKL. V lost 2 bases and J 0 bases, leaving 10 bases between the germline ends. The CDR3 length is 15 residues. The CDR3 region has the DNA TGCGCCAGCAGCCAAAGTGAGGAAATGAACACTGAAGCTTTCTTT. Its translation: CASSQSEEMNTEAFF.

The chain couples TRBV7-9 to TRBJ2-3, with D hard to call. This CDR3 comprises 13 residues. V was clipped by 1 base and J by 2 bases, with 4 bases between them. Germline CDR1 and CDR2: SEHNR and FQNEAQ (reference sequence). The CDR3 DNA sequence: TGTGCCAGCAGCTTAGTACTCACAGATACGCAGTATTTT. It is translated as CASSLVLTDTQYF.

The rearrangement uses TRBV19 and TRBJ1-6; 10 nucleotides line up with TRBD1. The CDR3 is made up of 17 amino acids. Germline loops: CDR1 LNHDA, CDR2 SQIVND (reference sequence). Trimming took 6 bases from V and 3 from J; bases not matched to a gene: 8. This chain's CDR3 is CASRDGQGGFYNSPLHF. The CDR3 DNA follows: TGTGCCAGTAGGGATGGACAGGGGGGTTTCTATAATTCACCCCTCCACTTT.

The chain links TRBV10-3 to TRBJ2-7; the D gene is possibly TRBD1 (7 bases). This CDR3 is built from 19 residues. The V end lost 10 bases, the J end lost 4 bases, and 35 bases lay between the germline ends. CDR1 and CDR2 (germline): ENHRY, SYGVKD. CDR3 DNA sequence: TGTGCCACTCAACCGGAGAAGGGCGGAGGGGGACAGCCAACTTACGAGCAGTACTTC. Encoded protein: CATQPEKGGGGQPTYEQYF.